This TCR beta chain was found in a study of CD8 T cells in Susac syndrome. V was clipped by 5 bases and J by 2 bases, with 19 bases between them. This CDR3 has 17 amino acids. Germline CDR1 is MDHEN and CDR2 is SYDVKM. Random hexamers were used to reverse transcribe the RNA input (about 0.5 to 1 ug). TCRdb re-derived calls from the immunoSEQ multiplex PCR reads in MiXCR, one entry per CDR3 protein. The data show some 300,000 distinct CDR3 sequences, 89% seen once. The specimen sequenced was CD8+ T cells from PBMCs. The chain joins TRBV28 to TRBJ1-5, with a tentative D call TRBD1 (5 bases). This receptor was obtained from a human donor with multiple sclerosis. The CDR3 DNA is TGTGCCAGCAGTCCCGGGGGTATGGGGAAGGGCAATCAGCCCCAGCATTTT. Translated: CASSPGGMGKGNQPQHF.